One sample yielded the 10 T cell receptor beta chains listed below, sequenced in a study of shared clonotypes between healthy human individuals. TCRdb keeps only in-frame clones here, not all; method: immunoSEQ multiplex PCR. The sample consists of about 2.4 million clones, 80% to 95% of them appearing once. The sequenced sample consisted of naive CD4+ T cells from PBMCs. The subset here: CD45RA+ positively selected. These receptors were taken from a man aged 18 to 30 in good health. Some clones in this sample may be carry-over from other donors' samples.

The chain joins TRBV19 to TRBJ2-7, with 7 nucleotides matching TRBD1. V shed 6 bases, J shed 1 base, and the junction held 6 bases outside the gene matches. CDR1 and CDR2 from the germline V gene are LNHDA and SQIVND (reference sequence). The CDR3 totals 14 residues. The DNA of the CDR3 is TGTGCCAGTAGGACTGGGGACAGTTCCTACGAGCAGTACTTC. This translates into CASRTGDSSYEQYF.

CDR3 sequence (DNA): TGCGCCAGCAGCTTGGACGTGAGATCGGGTAACACTGAAGCTTTCTTT. Translating it yields CASSLDVRSGNTEAFF. The chain combines TRBV5-1 with TRBJ1-1; D is ambiguous. This CDR3 is built from 16 residues. The V and J ends lost 0 bases and 2 bases respectively, with 14 bases between them. Per the germline V gene, CDR1 is SGHRS and CDR2 is YFSETQ.

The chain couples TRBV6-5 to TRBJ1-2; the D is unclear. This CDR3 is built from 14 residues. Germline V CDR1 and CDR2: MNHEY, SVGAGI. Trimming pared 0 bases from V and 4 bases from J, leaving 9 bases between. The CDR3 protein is CASSYSRQSYGYTF. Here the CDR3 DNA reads TGTGCCAGCAGTTACTCGAGGCAGTCCTATGGCTACACCTTC.

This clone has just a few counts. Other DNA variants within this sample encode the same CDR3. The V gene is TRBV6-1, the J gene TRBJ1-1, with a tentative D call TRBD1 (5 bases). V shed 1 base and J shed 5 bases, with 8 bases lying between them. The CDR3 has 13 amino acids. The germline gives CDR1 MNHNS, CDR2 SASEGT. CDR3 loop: CASSEVGETEAFF. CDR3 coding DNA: TGTGCCAGCAGTGAAGTGGGGGAAACTGAAGCTTTCTTT.

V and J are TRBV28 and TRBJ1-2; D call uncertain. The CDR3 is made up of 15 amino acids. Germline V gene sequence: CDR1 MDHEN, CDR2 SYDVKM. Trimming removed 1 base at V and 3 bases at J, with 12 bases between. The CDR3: CASSLFFGQDYGYTF. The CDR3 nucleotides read TGTGCCAGCAGTTTATTTTTCGGGCAGGACTATGGCTACACCTTC.

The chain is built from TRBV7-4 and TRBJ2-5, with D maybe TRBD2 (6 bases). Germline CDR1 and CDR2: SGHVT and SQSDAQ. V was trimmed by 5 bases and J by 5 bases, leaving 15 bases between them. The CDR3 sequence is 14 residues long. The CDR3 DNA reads TGTGCCAGCAGCGTAAAGCCAGGGACTGAGACCCAGTACTTC. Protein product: CASSVKPGTETQYF.

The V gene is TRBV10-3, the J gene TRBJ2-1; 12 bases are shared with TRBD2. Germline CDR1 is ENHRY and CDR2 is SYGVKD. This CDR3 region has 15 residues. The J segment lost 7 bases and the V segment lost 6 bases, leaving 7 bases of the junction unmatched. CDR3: CAISVLAGGGNEQFF. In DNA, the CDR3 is TGTGCCATCAGCGTACTAGCGGGAGGCGGGAATGAGCAGTTCTTC.

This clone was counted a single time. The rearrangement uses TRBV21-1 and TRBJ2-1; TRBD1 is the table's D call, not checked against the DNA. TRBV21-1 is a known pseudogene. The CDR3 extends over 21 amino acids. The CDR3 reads CASSKASRAVLTDQSYNEQFF. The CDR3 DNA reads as TGTGCCAGCAGCAAAGCGTCCAGGGCGGTCCTTACCGATCAATCCTACAATGAGCAGTTCTTC.

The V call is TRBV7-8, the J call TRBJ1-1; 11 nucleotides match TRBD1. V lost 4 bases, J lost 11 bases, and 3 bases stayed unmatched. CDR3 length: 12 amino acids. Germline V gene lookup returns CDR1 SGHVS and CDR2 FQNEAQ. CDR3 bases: TGTGCCAGCAGCTGGACAGGGGGCACCGCTTTCTTT. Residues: CASSWTGGTAFF.

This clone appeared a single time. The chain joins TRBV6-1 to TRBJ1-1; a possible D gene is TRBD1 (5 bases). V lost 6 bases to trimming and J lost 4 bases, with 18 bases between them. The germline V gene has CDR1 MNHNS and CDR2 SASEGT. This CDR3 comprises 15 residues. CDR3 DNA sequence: TGTGCCAGCAGCGCAGGGAGCCAGGGTCGCACTGAAGCTTTCTTT. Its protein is CASSAGSQGRTEAFF.